This note documents a single T cell receptor (beta chain) sequence. Germline CDR1 reads MDHEN; CDR2 reads SYDVKM. Trimming stripped 8 bases from V and 10 bases from J, with 30 bases between. The CDR3 has 17 amino acids. The sample originates from a study of blood T cell repertoires in COVID-19. Looking at the study overall: Material from acute and convalescent COVID-19 was sourced from the United States, Italy and Spain.

Clones were sequenced by immunoSEQ multiplex PCR, and TCRdb holds only the in-frame ones, with some missing. The sample lists fewer than 250,000 clones; around 82% were seen once. This clonotype was obtained from a woman in her forties or fifties with acute or convalescent COVID-19. V usage is TRBV28 and J usage is TRBJ2-1; D is uncertain. Sequences were obtained from peripheral blood. As DNA, the CDR3 is TGTGCCAGCCTGGAGTCCGCTCGTGGCAGAGCCCATCGGGAGCAGTTCTTC. Protein product: CASLESARGRAHREQFF.